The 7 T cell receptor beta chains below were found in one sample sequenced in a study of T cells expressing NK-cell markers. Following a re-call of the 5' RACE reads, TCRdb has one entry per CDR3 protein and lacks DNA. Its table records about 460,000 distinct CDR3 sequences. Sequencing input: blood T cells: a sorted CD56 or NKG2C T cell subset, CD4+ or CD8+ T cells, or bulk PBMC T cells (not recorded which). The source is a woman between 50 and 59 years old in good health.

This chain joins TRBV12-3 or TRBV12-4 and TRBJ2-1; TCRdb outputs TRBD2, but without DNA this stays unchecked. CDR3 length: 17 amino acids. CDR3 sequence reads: CASSQLGLTSSYNEQFF.

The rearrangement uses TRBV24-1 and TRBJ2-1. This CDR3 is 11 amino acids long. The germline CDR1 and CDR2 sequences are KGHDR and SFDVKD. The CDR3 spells CATSDFTKQFF.

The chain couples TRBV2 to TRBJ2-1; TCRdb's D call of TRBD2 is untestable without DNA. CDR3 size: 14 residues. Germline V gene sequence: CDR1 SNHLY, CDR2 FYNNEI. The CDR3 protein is CASRDGSQYNEQFF. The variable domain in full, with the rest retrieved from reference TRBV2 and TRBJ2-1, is EPEVTQTPSHQVTQMGQEVILRCVPISNHLYFYWYRQILGQKVEFLVSFYNNEISEKSEIFDDQFSVERPDGSNFTLKIRSTKLEDSAMYFCASRDGSQYNEQFFGPGTRLTVL.

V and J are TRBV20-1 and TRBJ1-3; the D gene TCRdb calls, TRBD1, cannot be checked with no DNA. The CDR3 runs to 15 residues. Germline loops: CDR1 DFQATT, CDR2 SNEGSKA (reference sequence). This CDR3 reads CSARDADNARNTIYF.

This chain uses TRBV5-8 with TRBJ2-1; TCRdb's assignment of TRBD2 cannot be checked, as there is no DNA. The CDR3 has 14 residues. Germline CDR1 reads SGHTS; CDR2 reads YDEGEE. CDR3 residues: CASSLGSQSDEQFF.

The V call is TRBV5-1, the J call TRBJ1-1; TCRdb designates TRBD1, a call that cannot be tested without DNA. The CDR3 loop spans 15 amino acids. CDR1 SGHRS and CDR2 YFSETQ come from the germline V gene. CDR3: CASSWGLTGGTEAFF. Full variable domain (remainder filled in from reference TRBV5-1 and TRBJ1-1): KAGVTQTPRYLIKTRGQQVTLSCSPISGHRSVSWYQQTPGQGLQFLFEYFSETQRNKGNFPGRFSGRQFSNSRSEMNVSTLELGDSALYLCASSWGLTGGTEAFFGQGTRLTVV.

The CDR3 sequence: CASSEGTDRAFF. V gene TRBV3-1 combines with J gene TRBJ1-1; the TCRdb call, TRBD1, lacks DNA for checking. Germline assignment: CDR1 LGHDT and CDR2 YNNKEL (reference sequence). CDR3 length: 12 residues.